Following are 31 T cell receptor beta chains from one sample sequenced in a study of T cells in Graves' hyperthyroidism and ophthalmopathy. There were TCR beta CDR3 regions amplified from RNA transcripts. In the first-round RT-PCR of the TCR CDR3, the HTBI primer set was used. Each CDR3 protein is one row after TCRdb ran MiXCR on the multiplex PCR reads. The sample has about 24,000 distinct CDR3 sequences, around 54% seen once; the top ten hold around 23%. The material sequenced was blood. These receptors all come from a woman aged 40 to 49 with Graves' hyperthyroidism that later progressed to Graves' ophthalmopathy.

This clonotype is termed medium-sized. The rearrangement links TRBV20-1 to TRBJ2-1; TRBD2 is a possible D gene (6 bases). From germline, CDR1 is DFQATT and CDR2 SNEGSKA (reference sequence). The CDR3 is 12 residues long. The germline V and J ends were trimmed by 6 bases and 4 bases, with 10 bases remaining between them. The CDR3 DNA follows: TGCAGTGCCACGCGGGGATACAATGAGCAGTTCTTC. It yields the protein CSATRGYNEQFF.

This clonotype occurred many times. The chain links TRBV28 to TRBJ1-2, with 9 bases matching TRBD1. CDR3 length: 12 residues. The germline V gene encodes CDR1 MDHEN and CDR2 SYDVKM. The ends lost 8 bases at V and 13 bases at J; junction bases unmatched: 11. The CDR3 sequence: CASLTTGGGFTF. The CDR3 coding sequence is TGTGCCAGCTTAACCACAGGGGGCGGATTCACCTTC.

This clonotype was detected many times. This chain uses TRBV19 with TRBJ1-5; no reliable D call. There are 17 residues in the CDR3. Trimming removed 6 bases from V and 0 bases from J, with 18 bases in between. Germline CDR1 reads LNHDA; CDR2 reads SQIVND (reference sequence). The chain's CDR3 is CASRDSVRAYSNQPQHF. CDR3 DNA: TGTGCCAGTAGGGACTCGGTAAGGGCCTATAGCAATCAGCCCCAGCATTTT.

The V gene is TRBV24-1, the J gene TRBJ2-1; no clear D gene. Trimming removed 0 bases from V and 12 bases from J, with 5 bases in between. Germline V lookup: CDR1 KGHDR, CDR2 SFDVKD. CDR3 length: 11 residues. Here the CDR3 reads CATSDLWGQFF. The CDR3 DNA is TGTGCCACCAGTGATTTGTGGGGGCAGTTCTTC.

This clonotype was observed at least ten times. The V and J genes are TRBV6-5 and TRBJ2-4; D is possibly TRBD1 (6 bases). The CDR3 totals 15 residues. Germline V gene data show CDR1 as MNHEY and CDR2 as SVGAGI. The V and J ends lost 5 bases and 5 bases respectively, with 16 bases between them. The CDR3 loop reads CASSKFIQGENIQYF. The CDR3, as DNA: TGTGCCAGCAGTAAATTCATACAGGGAGAAAACATTCAGTACTTC.

With respect to this clonotype: A read error is possible here, since a much larger clone lies one base away. The chain has TRBV27 and TRBJ1-2; 8 bases line up with TRBD1. Germline-derived CDR1 and CDR2 are MNHEY and SMNVEV (reference sequence). This CDR3 region has 15 residues. V lost 0 bases, J lost 7 bases, and 7 bases stayed unmatched. The CDR3: CASSLSAQGAGGYTF. The CDR3, as DNA: TGTGCCAGCAGTTTATCGGCCCAGGGGGCCGGTGGCTACACCTTC.

This clonotype was observed at least ten times. The CDR3 protein is CSAIQGSGRVGETQYF. CDR3 nucleotides: TGCAGTGCCATACAGGGTAGCGGGAGAGTAGGGGAGACCCAGTACTTC. The V gene is TRBV20-1, the J gene TRBJ2-5, with TRBD2 identical over 9 bases. V was clipped by 6 bases and J by 5 bases; unmatched bases: 16. CDR1 is DFQATT and CDR2 is SNEGSKA in the germline V gene (reference sequence). The CDR3 is made up of 16 amino acids.

Regarding this clonotype: At one of its ends the junction is not consistent with the germline gene, which may arise from a read error. This chain links TRBV5-6 with TRBJ2-1; a weak D match, TRBD2 (6 bases). The CDR3 is made up of 16 amino acids. Germline V gene data show CDR1 as SGHDT and CDR2 as YYEEEE. This CDR3 reads CVSSLERVVSYNEQFF. For the CDR3, the DNA is TGTGTCAGCAGCTTGGAGCGGGTGGTCTCCTACAATGAGCAGTTCTTC.

Within the sample, this clonotype is medium-sized. The chain uses TRBV24-1 and TRBJ2-2; no clear D gene. Germline V gene lookup returns CDR1 KGHDR and CDR2 SFDVKD. The CDR3 has 13 amino acids. Trimming stripped 7 bases from V and 5 bases from J, with 10 bases between. The CDR3 spells CATRGYKTGELFF. The CDR3 DNA sequence: TGTGCCACCAGAGGGTATAAGACCGGGGAGCTGTTTTTT.

This clonotype is deemed medium-sized. V and J are TRBV7-2 and TRBJ1-2; possible D gene TRBD1, 5 bases. CDR3 length equals 13 residues. From germline, CDR1 is SGHTA and CDR2 FQGNSA. V shed 6 bases and J shed 8 bases, with 16 bases lying between them. In DNA, the CDR3 is TGTGCCAGCAGTCTAGGGACGAGAAGGGGCTACACCTTC. It translates to CASSLGTRRGYTF.

This clonotype came up many times. Since the CDR3 does not end with the conserved phenylalanine or tryptophan, this likely comes from a read error. The rearrangement uses TRBV7-9 and TRBJ2-7, with D unresolved. Trimming cost V 1 base and J 2 bases, with 9 bases left between them. Germline lookup yields CDR1 SEHNR and CDR2 FQNEAQ (reference sequence). The CDR3 is 14 residues long. The CDR3 bases are TGTGCCAGCAGCTTAGAGGTCAGACCCTACGAGCAGTACCTC. Translating it yields CASSLEVRPYEQYL.

This clonotype occurred many times. The chain is built from TRBV12-3 or TRBV12-4 and TRBJ2-2; 11 bases agree with TRBD2. The CDR3 is made up of 16 amino acids. V dropped 9 bases and J dropped 6; count of bases not matched to a gene: 12. CDR3 region: CASSGTSGFTAGELFF. CDR3 DNA sequence: TGTGCCAGTTCCGGGACTAGCGGATTCACGGCCGGGGAGCTGTTTTTT.

This clonotype was found many times. The J gene is TRBJ2-3, the V gene TRBV6-6, with 7 bases matching TRBD2. V gave up 7 bases and J gave up 2 bases; unmatched junction bases: 3. The CDR3 runs to 13 residues. The germline V gene has CDR1 MNHNY and CDR2 SVGAGI (reference sequence). The CDR3 DNA sequence: TGTGCCAGCACTAGCGGATACACAGATACGCAGTATTTT. This translates into CASTSGYTDTQYF.

About this clonotype: Compared with germline, one end of the junction differs, possibly owing to a read error. The genes are TRBV20-1 and TRBJ2-5; 10 nucleotides agree with TRBD2. The CDR3 has 15 residues. Germline V gives CDR1 DFQATT, CDR2 SNEGSKA (reference sequence). The DNA for the CDR3 is TGCAGTGCTAGTCCACTAGCGGGAACACGAGAGGCCCAGTACTTC. Amino acid sequence: CSASPLAGTREAQYF.

The gene calls are TRBV2 and TRBJ2-1; a possible D gene is TRBD2 (5 bases). From germline, CDR1 is SNHLY and CDR2 FYNNEI. The CDR3 extends over 14 amino acids. The V and J ends lost 6 bases and 4 bases respectively, with 13 bases between them. The CDR3 sequence is CASRGGLDYNEQFF. The CDR3 DNA reads TGTGCCAGCAGGGGCGGACTGGATTACAATGAGCAGTTCTTC.

This clonotype was observed at least ten times. V usage is TRBV19 and J usage is TRBJ2-1; 8 bases align to TRBD1. Losses at the gene ends were 3 bases for V and 7 bases for J; bases not matched to a gene: 8. The germline CDR1 and CDR2 sequences are LNHDA and SQIVND (reference sequence). The CDR3 contains 15 residues. The CDR3 protein is CASSISYRGKNEQFF. The CDR3 DNA is TGTGCCAGTAGTATTTCGTACAGGGGGAAAAATGAGCAGTTCTTC.

This clonotype was seen repeatedly, ten times or more. V usage is TRBV6-6 and J usage is TRBJ2-1; 11 nucleotides match TRBD2. Germline assignment: CDR1 MNHNY and CDR2 SVGAGI (reference sequence). J gave up 4 bases and V 4 bases, and 6 bases lay outside the gene matches. The CDR3 extends over 16 amino acids. The chain's CDR3 is CASSSNLAGGYNEQFF. The CDR3 DNA follows: TGTGCCAGCAGTTCTAATCTAGCGGGAGGTTACAATGAGCAGTTCTTC.

The chain recombines TRBV19 with TRBJ2-3; 7 bases map to TRBD1. CDR1 and CDR2 from the germline V gene are LNHDA and SQIVND (reference sequence). This CDR3 has 14 residues. The V gene end was trimmed by 4 bases and the J gene end by 2 bases; junction bases not matched to a gene: 3. CDR3 sequence: CASSTTGNTDTQYF. The CDR3 DNA reads TGTGCCAGTAGTACGACAGGGAACACAGATACGCAGTATTTT.

The rearrangement uses TRBV9 and TRBJ1-2, with 12 bases matching TRBD1. Germline-derived CDR1 and CDR2 are SGDLS and YYNGEE. J gave up 8 bases and V 3 bases, and 8 bases lay outside the gene matches. The CDR3 extends over 15 amino acids. This CDR3 reads CASSAILGTGGGYTF. Written as DNA, the CDR3 is TGTGCCAGCAGCGCAATCCTCGGGACAGGGGGCGGCTACACCTTC.

This rearrangement joins TRBV11-1 to TRBJ2-1; D remains ambiguous. Germline V CDR1 and CDR2: SGHAT, FQDESV (reference sequence). V was pared by 3 bases and J by 0 bases, with 12 bases between. This CDR3 is built from 16 residues. DNA for the CDR3: TGTGCCAGCAGCTTCGGCCCCAGGAGCTCCTACAATGAGCAGTTCTTC. Residues: CASSFGPRSSYNEQFF.

In the case of this clonotype: Because the CDR3's place on the DNA is in doubt, the DNA is left out and the CDR3 is given as listed by TCRdb. The chain joins TRBV7-9 to TRBJ2-7; TRBD2, the table's D call, was not compared with the DNA. 20 amino acids form the CDR3, both terminal residues included. CDR1 is SEHNR and CDR2 is FQNEAQ in the germline V gene (reference sequence). The chain's CDR3 is CASSFYICSPLSDKIYEQYF.

The chain's CDR3 is CASSEAATGMETQYF. The CDR3 region has the DNA TGTGCCAGCAGTGAAGCCGCGACAGGGATGGAGACCCAGTACTTC. The chain employs TRBV2 and TRBJ2-7; 7 bases agree with TRBD1. The DNA end is a closer match to TRBJ2-5, so the J assignment may be wrong. The CDR3 loop spans 15 amino acids. CDR1 is SNHLY, CDR2 FYNNEI, per germline.

In its sample, this clonotype is medium-sized. The gene calls are TRBV7-9 and TRBJ2-5; TRBD2 matches at 8 bases. The CDR3 is made up of 16 amino acids. The J segment lost 2 bases and the V segment lost 2 bases, leaving 7 bases of the junction unmatched. Germline CDR1 SEHNR, CDR2 FQNEAQ (reference sequence). The DNA for the CDR3 is TGTGCCAGCAGCTTACGCCGCGGGGGGCCACAAGAGACCCAGTACTTC. Translated, it gives CASSLRRGGPQETQYF. Full variable domain (rest looked up from reference TRBV7-9 and TRBJ2-5): DTGVSQNPRHKITKRGQNVTFRCDPISEHNRLYWYRQTLGQGPEFLTYFQNEAQLEKSRLLSDRFSAERPKGSFSTLEIQRTEQGDSAMYLCASSLRRGGPQETQYFGPGTRLLVL.

The chain has TRBV2 and TRBJ2-1, with 12 positions matching TRBD2. Germline CDR1 is SNHLY and CDR2 is FYNNEI. J lost 12 bases, V lost 6 bases, and 12 bases had no gene match. The CDR3 is 15 residues long. In nucleotides, the CDR3 is TGTGCCAGCAGCCGACTAGCGGGAGTTGGGGATTTGCAGTTCTTC. Protein: CASSRLAGVGDLQFF.

In its sample, this clonotype was seen a few times. The rearrangement uses TRBV24-1 and TRBJ1-2; D ambiguous. Between the trimmed V and J ends, which lost 4 bases and 4 bases, there was a span of 9 bases. Germline V gives CDR1 KGHDR, CDR2 SFDVKD. The CDR3 length is 13 residues. The CDR3, as DNA: TGTGCCACCAGTGACCCCAACAGCTATGGCTACACCTTC. The encoded protein is CATSDPNSYGYTF.

Worth noting for this clonotype: A much bigger clone sits one base away, suggesting this may be a read error. This sequence joins TRBV27 and TRBJ2-5, with 10 bases that match TRBD2. The V gene's germline CDR1 is MNHEY and CDR2 SMNVEV (reference sequence). The CDR3 is 15 residues long. V gave up 4 bases and J gave up 4 bases; unmatched junction bases: 6. The CDR3 DNA is TGTGCCAGCAGTTCCCTCCTAGCGGGAGCAGAGACCCAGTACTTC. It codes for CASSSLLAGAETQYF.

This clonotype is classed as medium-sized. This chain links TRBV24-1 with TRBJ2-1; TRBD1 agrees at 7 bases. This CDR3 has 16 residues. The V gene end was trimmed by 4 bases and the J gene end by 4 bases; junction bases not matched to a gene: 9. Germline V gene data show CDR1 as KGHDR and CDR2 as SFDVKD. The CDR3, as DNA: TGTGCCACCAGTGACCGGACAGGCTTAAAGTACAATGAGCAGTTCTTC. It codes for CATSDRTGLKYNEQFF.

This clonotype occurred once. V and J are TRBV7-9 and TRBJ1-5; D is unclear. The CDR3 spans 10 residues. CDR1 SEHNR and CDR2 FQNEAQ come from the germline V gene (reference sequence). The V gene lost 8 bases and the J gene lost 11 bases, with 10 bases spanning the gap. Here the CDR3 reads CASGGETQHF. The CDR3 nucleotides read TGTGCCAGCGGAGGAGAGACCCAGCATTTT.

This chain links TRBV5-4 with TRBJ2-1; D unclear. The germline V gene has CDR1 SGHNT and CDR2 YYREEE (reference sequence). The CDR3 has 14 residues. V was clipped by 5 bases and J by 12 bases, with 21 bases between them. The DNA of the CDR3 is TGTGCCAGCAGACCCGGACCAAATGTCGATGTGCAGTTCTTC. Amino acid sequence: CASRPGPNVDVQFF.

The rearrangement links TRBV11-3 to TRBJ2-7, with TRBD2 matching 7 bases. This CDR3 region has 15 residues. Germline V gene lookup returns CDR1 SGHNT and CDR2 YENEEA. Trimming at V came to 6 bases and at J to 4 bases, leaving 12 bases not matched to a gene. The CDR3 loop is CASSPTGRAGYEQYF. CDR3 DNA: TGTGCCAGCAGTCCGACGGGGAGGGCCGGATACGAGCAGTACTTC.

This clonotype was counted at least ten times. This chain connects TRBV28 to TRBJ2-1, with TRBD2 as a possible D gene (5 bases). Germline assignment: CDR1 MDHEN and CDR2 SYDVKM. Trimming left V 7 bases short and J 9 bases short, with 16 bases between. This CDR3 spans 13 amino acids. The CDR3 here is CASTLGAGREQFF. The CDR3 bases are TGTGCCAGCACCCTGGGAGCTGGGCGTGAGCAGTTCTTC. Combining the CDR3 with reference TRBV28 and TRBJ2-1 gives the whole variable domain DVKVTQSSRYLVKRTGEKVFLECVQDMDHENMFWYRQDPGLGLRLIYFSYDVKMKEKGDIPEGYSVSREKKERFSLILESASTNQTSMYLCASTLGAGREQFFGPGTRLTVL.